Here is one T cell receptor beta chain with its context. This entry belongs to a study of T cells in Graves' hyperthyroidism and ophthalmopathy. PBMCs came from over 8.5 ml fresh peripheral blood. Amplified regions were TCR beta CDR3 sequences from RNA transcripts. Initially, a first-round RT-PCR of the TCR CDR3 employed the HTBI primer set. TCRdb re-derived calls from the multiplex PCR reads in MiXCR, one entry per CDR3 protein. The sample consists of under 650,000 distinct CDR3 sequences, 16% of them appearing once. The V end was cut by 0 bases, the J end by 1 base, with 13 bases between. CDR3 length: 15 residues. Germline CDR1 DFQATT, CDR2 SNEGSKA (reference sequence).

The receptor was isolated from a woman aged 25 to 39 with Graves' hyperthyroidism. The chain is built from TRBV20-1 and TRBJ2-7; D is possibly TRBD2 (7 bases). The sample comprised blood. This chain's CDR3 is CSARDPRGASYEQYF. The CDR3, as DNA: TGCAGTGCTAGAGACCCCCGGGGGGCGTCCTACGAGCAGTACTTC.